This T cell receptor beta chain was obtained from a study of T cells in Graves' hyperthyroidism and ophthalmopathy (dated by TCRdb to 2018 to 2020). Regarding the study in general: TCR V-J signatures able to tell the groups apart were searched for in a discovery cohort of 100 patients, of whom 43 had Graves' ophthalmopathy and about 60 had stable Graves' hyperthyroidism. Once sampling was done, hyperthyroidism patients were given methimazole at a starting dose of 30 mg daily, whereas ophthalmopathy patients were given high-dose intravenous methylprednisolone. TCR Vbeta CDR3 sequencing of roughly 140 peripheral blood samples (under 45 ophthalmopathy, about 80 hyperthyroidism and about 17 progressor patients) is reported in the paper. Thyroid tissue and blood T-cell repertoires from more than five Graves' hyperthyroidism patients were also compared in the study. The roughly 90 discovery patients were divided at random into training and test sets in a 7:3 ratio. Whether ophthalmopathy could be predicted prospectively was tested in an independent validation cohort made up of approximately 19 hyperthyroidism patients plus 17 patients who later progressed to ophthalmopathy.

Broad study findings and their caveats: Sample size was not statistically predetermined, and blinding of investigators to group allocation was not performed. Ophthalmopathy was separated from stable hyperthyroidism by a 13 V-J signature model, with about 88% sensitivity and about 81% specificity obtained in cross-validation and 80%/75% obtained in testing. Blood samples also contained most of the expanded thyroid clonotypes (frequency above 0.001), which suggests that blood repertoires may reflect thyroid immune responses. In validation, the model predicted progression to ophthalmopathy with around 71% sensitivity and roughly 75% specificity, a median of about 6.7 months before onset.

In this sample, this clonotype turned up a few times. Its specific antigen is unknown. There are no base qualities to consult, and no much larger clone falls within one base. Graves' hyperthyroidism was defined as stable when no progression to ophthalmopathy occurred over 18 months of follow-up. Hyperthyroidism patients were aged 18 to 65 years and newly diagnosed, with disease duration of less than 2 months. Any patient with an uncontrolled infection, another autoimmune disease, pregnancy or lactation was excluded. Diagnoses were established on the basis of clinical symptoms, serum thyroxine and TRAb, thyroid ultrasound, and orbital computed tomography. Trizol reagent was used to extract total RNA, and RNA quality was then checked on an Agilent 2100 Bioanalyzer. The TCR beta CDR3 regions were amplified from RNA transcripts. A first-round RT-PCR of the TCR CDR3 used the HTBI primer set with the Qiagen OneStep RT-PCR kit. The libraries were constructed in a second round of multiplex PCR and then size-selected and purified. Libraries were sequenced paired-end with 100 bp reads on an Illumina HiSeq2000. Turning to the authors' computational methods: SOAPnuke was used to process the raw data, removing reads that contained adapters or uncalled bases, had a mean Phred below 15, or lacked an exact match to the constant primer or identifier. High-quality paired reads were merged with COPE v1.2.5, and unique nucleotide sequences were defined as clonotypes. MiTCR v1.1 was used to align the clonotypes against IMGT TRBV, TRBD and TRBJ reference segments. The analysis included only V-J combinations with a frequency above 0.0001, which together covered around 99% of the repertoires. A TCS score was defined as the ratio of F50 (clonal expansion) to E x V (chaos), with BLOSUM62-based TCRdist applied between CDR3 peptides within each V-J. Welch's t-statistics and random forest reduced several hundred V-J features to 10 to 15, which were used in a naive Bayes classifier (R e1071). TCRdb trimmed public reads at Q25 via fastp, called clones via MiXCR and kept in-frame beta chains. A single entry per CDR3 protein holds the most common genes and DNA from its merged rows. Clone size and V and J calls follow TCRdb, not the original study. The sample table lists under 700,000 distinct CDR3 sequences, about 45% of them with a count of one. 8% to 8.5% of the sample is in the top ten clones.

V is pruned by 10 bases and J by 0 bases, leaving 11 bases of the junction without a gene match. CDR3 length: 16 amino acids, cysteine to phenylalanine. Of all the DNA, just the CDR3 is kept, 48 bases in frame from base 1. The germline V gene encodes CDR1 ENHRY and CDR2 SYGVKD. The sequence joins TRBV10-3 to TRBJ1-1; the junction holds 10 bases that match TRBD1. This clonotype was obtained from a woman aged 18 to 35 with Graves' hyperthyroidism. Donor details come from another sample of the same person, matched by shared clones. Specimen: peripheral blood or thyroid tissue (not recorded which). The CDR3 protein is CASGTGTGAMNTEAFF. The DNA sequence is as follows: TGTGCCAGCGGAACCGGGACAGGGGCCATGAACACTGAAGCTTTCTTT.